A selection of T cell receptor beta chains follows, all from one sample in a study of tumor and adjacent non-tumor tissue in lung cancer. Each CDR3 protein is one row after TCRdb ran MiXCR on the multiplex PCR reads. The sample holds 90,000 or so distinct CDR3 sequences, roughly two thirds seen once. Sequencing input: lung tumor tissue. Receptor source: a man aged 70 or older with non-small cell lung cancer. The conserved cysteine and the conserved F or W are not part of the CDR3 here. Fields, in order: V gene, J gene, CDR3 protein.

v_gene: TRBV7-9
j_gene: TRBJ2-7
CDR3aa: ARSGTAYEQY

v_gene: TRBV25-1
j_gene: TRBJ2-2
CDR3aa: ASSRRARANTGKLF

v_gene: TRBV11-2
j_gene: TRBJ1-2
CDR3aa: TSTVQGSGYA

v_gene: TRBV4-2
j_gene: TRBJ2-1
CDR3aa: ASSQGGSSYNEQF

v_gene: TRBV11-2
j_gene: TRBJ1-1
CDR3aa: ASSPSGGVRNTEAF

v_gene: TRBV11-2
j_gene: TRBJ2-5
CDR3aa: ASNPRQAKGTQY

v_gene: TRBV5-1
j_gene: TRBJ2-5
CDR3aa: ASSLVGETQY

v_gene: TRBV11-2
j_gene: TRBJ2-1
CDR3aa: ASSYNNEQF

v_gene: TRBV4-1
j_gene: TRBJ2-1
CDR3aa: ASSPGLAGVRF

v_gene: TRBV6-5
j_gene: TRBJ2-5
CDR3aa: ASSYGVTGTQY

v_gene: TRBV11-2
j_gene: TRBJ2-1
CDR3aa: ASSSPTSGGRNEQF

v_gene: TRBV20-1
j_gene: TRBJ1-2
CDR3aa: SARARVDGYT

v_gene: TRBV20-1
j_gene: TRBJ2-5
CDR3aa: SARDPTDSVLETQH

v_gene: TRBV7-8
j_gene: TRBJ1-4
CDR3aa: ASSLARIQATNEKLF

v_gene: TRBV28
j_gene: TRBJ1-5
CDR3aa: ASSEQHQPQH

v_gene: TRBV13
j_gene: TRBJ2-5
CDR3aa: ASSLVVGEKTQY

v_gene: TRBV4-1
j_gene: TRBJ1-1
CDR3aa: ASNQERVNTEAF

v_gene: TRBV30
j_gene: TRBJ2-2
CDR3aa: AWRYTENTGELF

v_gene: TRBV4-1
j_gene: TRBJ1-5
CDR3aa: ASNQDGNSYQPQH

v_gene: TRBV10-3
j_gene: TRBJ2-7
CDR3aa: AISVTGGGTYEQY

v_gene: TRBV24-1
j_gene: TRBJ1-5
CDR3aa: TTSDRTNQPQH

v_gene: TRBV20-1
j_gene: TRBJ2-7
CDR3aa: NVRVTAYEQY

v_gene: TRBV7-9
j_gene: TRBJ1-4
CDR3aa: ASSPFAGDHLYNEKLF

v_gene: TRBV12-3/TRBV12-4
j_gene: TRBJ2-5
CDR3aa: ASSADSVGTQC

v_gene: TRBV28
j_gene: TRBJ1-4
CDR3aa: ASGLTNEKLF

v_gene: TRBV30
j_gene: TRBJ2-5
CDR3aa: AWSRLLAGAGGTQY

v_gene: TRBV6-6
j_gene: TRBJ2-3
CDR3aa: ASTPGRSCTDTQY

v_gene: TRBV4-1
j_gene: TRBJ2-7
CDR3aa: ASSQRDREPYEEY

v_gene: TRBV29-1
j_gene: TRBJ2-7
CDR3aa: SGKDNTESYEQY